The rows below give T cell receptor beta chains drawn from one sample of a study of blood T cells in healthy people across ages. TCRdb independently ran MiXCR on the 5' RACE reads; one entry per CDR3 protein. This sample has hundreds of thousands of distinct CDR3 sequences; about 34% occur once, and the top ten carry roughly 15%. The sequenced sample consisted of blood. The origin of the receptors is an elderly woman in good health. The CDR3 runs from the conserved cysteine through the conserved F or W. D genes are given only for firm matches. The listing skips clone size in some rows; elsewhere it reads once, few, many or a size class.

clone_size d_call j_call v_call cdr3_nt cdr3_aa
NA TRBD2 TRBJ2-1 TRBV28 TGTGCCAGCACCTTTCGAGAAGGCGGGAGGTTTAGCTCCTACAATGAGCAGTTCTTC CASTFREGGRFSSYNEQFF
NA NA TRBJ1-5 TRBV20-1 TGCGCGACCGCAAGGGGCGCCGGTCAGCCCCAGCATTTT CATARGAGQPQHF
many NA TRBJ2-7 TRBV4-1 TGTGCCAGCAGCCAAGATATTGGGGGTTACGAGCAGTACTTC CASSQDIGGYEQYF
many NA TRBJ2-3 TRBV20-1 TGCAGTGCTGGGCAGGGGGGGACAGATACGCAGTATTTT CSAGQGGTDTQYF
NA TRBD1 TRBJ1-1 TRBV5-6 TGTGCCAGCAGCTGGGACAGGTTCACTGAAGCTTTCTTT CASSWDRFTEAFF
NA NA TRBJ1-3 TRBV25-1 TGTGCCAGCAGTGCAGTAGGAAACACCATATATTTT CASSAVGNTIYF
NA TRBD2 TRBJ2-5 TRBV6-1 TGTGCCAGCAGTCTCGGGACTAGCGGGGGGTACTCGCGACGTTCGACGGAGACCCAGTACTTC CASSLGTSGGYSRRSTETQYF
NA NA TRBJ2-3 TRBV7-9 TGTGCCAGCAGCCCCTACGGGGGTCGTGATACAGATACGCAGTATTTT CASSPYGGRDTDTQYF
many TRBD2 TRBJ2-3 TRBV5-6 TGTGCCAGCAGCCCAAGCCGGACTAGCGGGGGGTTTAGCACAGATACGCAGTATTTT CASSPSRTSGGFSTDTQYF
few NA TRBJ2-2 TRBV29-1 TGCAGCGTTGGAGAGGGCCCCTGGAACACCGGGGAGCTGTTTTTT CSVGEGPWNTGELFF
many TRBD1 TRBJ1-6 TRBV6-5 TGTGCCAGCAGTTCTACCGGGACAGGTTCACCCCTCCACTTT CASSSTGTGSPLHF
NA NA TRBJ1-3 TRBV20-1 TGCAGTGCTAGCCCAATTCACTCGATCTCTGGAAACACCATATATTTT CSASPIHSISGNTIYF
NA NA TRBJ1-2 TRBV7-9 TGTGCCAGCAGCGCCGCCGGCGGCGACTATGGCTACACCTTC CASSAAGGDYGYTF
few TRBD1 TRBJ2-7 TRBV3-1 TGTGCCAGCAGCCAAGCGACAGGGAGATCCGAGCAGTACTTC CASSQATGRSEQYF
many NA TRBJ1-5 TRBV6-2/TRBV6-3 TGTGCCAGCAGTTATAATCCTAGCAATCAGCCCCAGCATTTT CASSYNPSNQPQHF
many NA TRBJ2-1 TRBV5-1 TGCGCCAGCAGCCAGCCCCACAGGGATGAGCAGTTCTTC CASSQPHRDEQFF
many TRBD1 TRBJ2-3 TRBV27 TGTGCCAGCAGTACCCTGACAGGGGCCCTGGGGTCTAGCACAGATACGCAGTATTTT CASSTLTGALGSSTDTQYF
NA NA TRBJ1-6 TRBV5-1 TGCGCCAGCAGCTTGGCTAGACAGCCTAATTCACCCCTCCACTTT CASSLARQPNSPLHF
NA NA TRBJ2-3 TRBV6-6 TGTGCCAGCACCGCTGCAGCAGGAGCGACAGATACGCAGTATTTT CASTAAAGATDTQYF
NA NA TRBJ1-4 TRBV5-4 TGTGCCAGTAGCCCAGGGGAAAGGAGTGAAAAACTGTTTTTT CASSPGERSEKLFF
many NA TRBJ1-5 TRBV20-1 TGCAGTGCTGTTAGGCCAGGGTTTCAGCCCCAGCATTTT CSAVRPGFQPQHF
few TRBD1 TRBJ2-1 TRBV19 TGTGCCAGTAGTAGGGACAGTCTCAAAGAGCAGTTCTTC CASSRDSLKEQFF
few NA TRBJ2-6 TRBV21-1 TGTGCCAGCAGCAAAGGGGGCAGGGTTTTTATGAACTCTGGGGCCAACGTCCTGACTTTC CASSKGGRVFMNSGANVLTF
few NA TRBJ2-2 TRBV5-1 TGCGCCAGCAGAGGGGTGCAGACGAACACCGGGGAGCTGTTTTTT CASRGVQTNTGELFF
many TRBD1 TRBJ2-3 TRBV5-6 TGTGCCAGCAGCTTAGGGGGACAGGGGTATGGAGATACGCAGTATTTT CASSLGGQGYGDTQYF
NA TRBD1 TRBJ1-6 TRBV7-6 TGTGCCAGCAGCTTACTGGGGTCAAAGGGGGCGCGGTCACCCCTCCACTTT CASSLLGSKGARSPLHF
NA NA TRBJ1-5 TRBV20-1 TGCAGTGCTAGAGATCTCCCGGCAGGGTTTAGCAATCAGCCCCAGCATTTT CSARDLPAGFSNQPQHF
NA TRBD1 TRBJ2-7 TRBV7-2 TGTGCCATCAGTGGGACAGGACCTCCCGCCTACGAGCAGTACTTC CAISGTGPPAYEQYF
many NA TRBJ2-7 TRBV5-1 TGCGCCAGCAGCCGACTGGCGGGCCTAGGATACGAGCAGTACTTC CASSRLAGLGYEQYF
NA NA TRBJ2-2 TRBV5-1 TGCGCCAGCAGCTTGGGAGCTGCAGTCGGGGAGCTGTTTTTT CASSLGAAVGELFF
NA TRBD1 TRBJ1-1 TRBV6-5 TGTGCCAGCAGCCAGGGACAGGGGGTAGTGAAAGCTTTCTTT CASSQGQGVVKAFF
few NA TRBJ1-2 TRBV28 TGTGCCAGCAGTTTTGGTCTAGGGAGAGACTATGGCTACACCTTC CASSFGLGRDYGYTF
NA NA TRBJ2-2 TRBV6-1 TGTGCCACCGATGGTCCCGGGGAGCTGTTTTTT CATDGPGELFF
many NA TRBJ2-2 TRBV9 TGTGCCAGCAGCGTTTCTCAGGGTACAACTTTCGGGGAGCTGTTTTTT CASSVSQGTTFGELFF
NA TRBD1 TRBJ2-1 TRBV6-5 TGTGCCAGCCACTCCGGGACAGATAATGGTGAGCAGTTCTTC CASHSGTDNGEQFF
few NA TRBJ1-2 TRBV30 TGTGCCTGGAGCCCAGGGACCACCGGCTACACCTTC CAWSPGTTGYTF
many TRBD1 TRBJ1-5 TRBV3-1 TGTGCCAGCAGCCCCCGACAGGGGTCTAATCAGCCCCAGCATTTT CASSPRQGSNQPQHF
many NA TRBJ2-5 TRBV3-1 TGTGCCAGCAGCCAAGTTGGTGGACAGGCAGCGGGAGAGACCCAGTACTTC CASSQVGGQAAGETQYF
few NA TRBJ2-2 TRBV6-6 TGTGCCAGCAGCGGGAGAGGCGGGGAGCTGTTTTTT CASSGRGGELFF
many NA TRBJ2-5 TRBV28 TGTGCCAGCAGGCTCTGGGCGGGGAACCAAGAGACCCAGTACTTC CASRLWAGNQETQYF
many NA TRBJ2-1 TRBV5-1 TGCGCCAGCAGCTTGGTCCCGACAGGATCCTCCTACAATGAGCAGTTCTTC CASSLVPTGSSYNEQFF
NA NA TRBJ2-1 TRBV4-1 TGCGCCAGCAGCCATGAACCTGAGGTTTTGGGGAGCGGGCAGTTCTTC CASSHEPEVLGSGQFF
many NA TRBJ2-5 TRBV7-2 TGTGCCAGCAGCCCTTCGCCGGGTGAAAGGGAGACCCAGTACTTC CASSPSPGERETQYF
many NA TRBJ2-3 TRBV20-1 TGCAGTGCCCTACCTGGGGGCACAGATACGCAGTATTTT CSALPGGTDTQYF
many TRBD2 TRBJ2-4 TRBV9 TGTGCCAGCAGCATGGGAGGGGAGTCTAATATTCAGTACTTC CASSMGGESNIQYF
few NA TRBJ1-5 TRBV28 TGTGCCAGCCGGACACCCGCTTATGATCAGCCCCAGCATTTT CASRTPAYDQPQHF
many TRBD1 TRBJ1-2 TRBV12-3/TRBV12-4 TGTGCCAGCAGTTTCGGACAGGGGGGTCGCTATCCCTATGGCTACACCTTC CASSFGQGGRYPYGYTF
many TRBD2 TRBJ2-7 TRBV6-2/TRBV6-3 TGTGCCAGCAGGACTAGCGGGGCCTACGAGCAGTACTTC CASRTSGAYEQYF
few TRBD1 TRBJ1-1 TRBV20-1 TGCAGTGCTAGAGTGGAGCGGAGGGGGCTGAACACTGAAGCTTTCTTT CSARVERRGLNTEAFF
NA NA TRBJ2-1 TRBV5-1 TGCGCCAGCAGGTATACTAGCAGTCCTTACAATGAGCAGTTCTTC CASRYTSSPYNEQFF
many NA TRBJ1-2 TRBV29-1 TGCAGCGTTGGGGAGGGGGAGCGTGGCTACACCTTC CSVGEGERGYTF